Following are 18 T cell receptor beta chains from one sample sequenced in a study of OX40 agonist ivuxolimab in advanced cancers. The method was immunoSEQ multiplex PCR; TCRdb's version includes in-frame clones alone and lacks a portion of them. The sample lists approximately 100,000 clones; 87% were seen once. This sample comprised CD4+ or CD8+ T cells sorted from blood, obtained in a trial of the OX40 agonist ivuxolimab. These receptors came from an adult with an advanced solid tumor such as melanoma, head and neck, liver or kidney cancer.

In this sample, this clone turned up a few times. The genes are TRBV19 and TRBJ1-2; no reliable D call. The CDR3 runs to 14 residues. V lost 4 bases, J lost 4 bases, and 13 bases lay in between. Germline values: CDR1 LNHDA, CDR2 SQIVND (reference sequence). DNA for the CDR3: TGTGCCAGTAGTAAGTCCAGCACCATCTATGGCTACACCTTC. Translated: CASSKSSTIYGYTF.

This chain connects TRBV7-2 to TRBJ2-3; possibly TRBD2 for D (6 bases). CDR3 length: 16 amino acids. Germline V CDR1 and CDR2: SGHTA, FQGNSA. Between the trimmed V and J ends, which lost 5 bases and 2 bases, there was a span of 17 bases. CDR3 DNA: TGTGCCAGCAGCCCCAGGGAGGCAGAAGACACAGATACGCAGTATTTT. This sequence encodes CASSPREAEDTDTQYF.

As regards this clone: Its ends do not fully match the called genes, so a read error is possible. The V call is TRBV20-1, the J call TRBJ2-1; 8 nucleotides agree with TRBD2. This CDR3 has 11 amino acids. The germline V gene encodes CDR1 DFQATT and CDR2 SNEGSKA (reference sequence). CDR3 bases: TGCAGTGCCGATAGAGGGGGACTAGGGATCTTC. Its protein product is CSADRGGLGIF.

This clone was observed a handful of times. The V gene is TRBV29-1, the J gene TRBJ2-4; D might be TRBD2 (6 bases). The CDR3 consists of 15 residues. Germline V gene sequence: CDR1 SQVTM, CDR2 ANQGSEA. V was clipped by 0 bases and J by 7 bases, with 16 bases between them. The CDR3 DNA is TGCAGCGTTGAAGACCCCGCGGGGCGAGAGAACATTCAGTACTTC. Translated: CSVEDPAGRENIQYF. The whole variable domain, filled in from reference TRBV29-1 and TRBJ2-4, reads SAVISQKPSRDICQRGTSLTIQCQVDSQVTMMFWYRQQPGQSLTLIATANQGSEATYESGFVIDKFPISRPNLTFSTLTVSNMSPEDSSIYLCSVEDPAGRENIQYFGAGTRLSVL.

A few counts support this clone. CDR3 in DNA: TGTGCCAGCAGCGTAACAGGGTTCTCCTACGAGCAGTACTTC. Amino acid sequence: CASSVTGFSYEQYF. The rearrangement uses TRBV9 and TRBJ2-7; weak D call: TRBD1 (6 bases). The CDR3 length is 14 residues. Germline CDR1 is SGDLS and CDR2 is YYNGEE. V was shortened by 1 base and J by 0 bases, with 8 bases between the two germline ends.

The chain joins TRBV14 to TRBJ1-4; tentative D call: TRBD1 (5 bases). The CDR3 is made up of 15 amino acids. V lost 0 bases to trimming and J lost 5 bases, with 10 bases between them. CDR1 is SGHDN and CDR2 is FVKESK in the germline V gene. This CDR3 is CASSQERGGNEKLFF. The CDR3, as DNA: TGTGCCAGCAGCCAAGAGAGGGGAGGAAATGAAAAACTGTTTTTT.

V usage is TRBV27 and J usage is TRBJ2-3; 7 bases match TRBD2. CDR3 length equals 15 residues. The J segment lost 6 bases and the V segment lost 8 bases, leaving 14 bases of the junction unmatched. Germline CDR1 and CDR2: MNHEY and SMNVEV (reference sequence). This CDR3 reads CASLGGGGVLDTQYF. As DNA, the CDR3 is TGTGCCAGCCTTGGGGGTGGGGGGGTATTGGATACGCAGTATTTT.

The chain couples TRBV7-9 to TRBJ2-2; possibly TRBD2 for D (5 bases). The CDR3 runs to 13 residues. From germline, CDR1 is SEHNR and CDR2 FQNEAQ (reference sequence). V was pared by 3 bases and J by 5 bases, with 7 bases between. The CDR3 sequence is CASSFTSTGELFF. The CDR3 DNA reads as TGTGCCAGCAGCTTTACTAGTACCGGGGAGCTGTTTTTT.

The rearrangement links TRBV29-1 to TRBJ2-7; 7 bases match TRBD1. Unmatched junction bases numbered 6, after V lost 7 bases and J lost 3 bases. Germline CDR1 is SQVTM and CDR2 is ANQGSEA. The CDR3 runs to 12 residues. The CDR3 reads CSARDSLYEQYF. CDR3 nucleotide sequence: TGCAGCGCTCGGGACAGTCTCTACGAGCAGTACTTC.

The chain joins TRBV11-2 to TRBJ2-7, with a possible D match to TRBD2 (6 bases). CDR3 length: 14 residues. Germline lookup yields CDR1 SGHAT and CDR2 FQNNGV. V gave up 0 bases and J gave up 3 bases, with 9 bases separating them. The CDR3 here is CASSLEAGSYEQYF. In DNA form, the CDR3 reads TGTGCCAGCAGCTTAGAGGCGGGGAGCTACGAGCAGTACTTC. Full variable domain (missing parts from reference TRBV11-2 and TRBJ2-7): EAGVAQSPRYKIIEKRQSVAFWCNPISGHATLYWYQQILGQGPKLLIQFQNNGVVDDSQLPKDRFSAERLKGVDSTLKIQPAKLEDSAVYLCASSLEAGSYEQYFGPGTRLTVT.

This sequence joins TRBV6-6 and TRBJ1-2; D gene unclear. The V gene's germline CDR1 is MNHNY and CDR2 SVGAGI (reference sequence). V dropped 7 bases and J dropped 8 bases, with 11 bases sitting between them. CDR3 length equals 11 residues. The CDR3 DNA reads TGTGCCAGCACTACGAGGTTGGGCTACACCTTC. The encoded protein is CASTTRLGYTF.

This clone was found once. CDR3 coding DNA: TGTGCCAGCAGCTTAGCGCTACAGAACACTGAAGCTTTCTTT. Encoded protein: CASSLALQNTEAFF. The V call is TRBV7-2, the J call TRBJ1-1; no clear D gene. The CDR3 is made up of 14 amino acids. Looked up from germline, CDR1 is SGHTA and CDR2 is FQGNSA. Trimming removed 0 bases from V and 1 base from J, with 6 bases in between.

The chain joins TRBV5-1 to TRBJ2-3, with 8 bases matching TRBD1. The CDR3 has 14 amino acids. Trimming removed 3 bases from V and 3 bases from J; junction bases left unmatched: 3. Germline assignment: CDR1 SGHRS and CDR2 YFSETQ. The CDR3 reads CASSSQGATDTQYF. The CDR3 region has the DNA TGCGCCAGCAGCTCGCAGGGGGCAACAGATACGCAGTATTTT.

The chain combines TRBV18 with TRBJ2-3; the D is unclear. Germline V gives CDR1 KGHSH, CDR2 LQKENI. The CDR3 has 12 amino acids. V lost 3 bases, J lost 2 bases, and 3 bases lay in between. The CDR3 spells CASSPTTDTQYF. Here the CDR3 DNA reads TGTGCCAGCTCACCGACCACAGATACGCAGTATTTT.

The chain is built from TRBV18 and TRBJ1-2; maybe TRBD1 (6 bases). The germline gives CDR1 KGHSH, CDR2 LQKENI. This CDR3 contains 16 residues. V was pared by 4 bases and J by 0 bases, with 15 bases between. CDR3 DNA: TGTGCCAGCTCACTCTGGACAGCGCAAGCTAACTATGGCTACACCTTC. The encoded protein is CASSLWTAQANYGYTF.

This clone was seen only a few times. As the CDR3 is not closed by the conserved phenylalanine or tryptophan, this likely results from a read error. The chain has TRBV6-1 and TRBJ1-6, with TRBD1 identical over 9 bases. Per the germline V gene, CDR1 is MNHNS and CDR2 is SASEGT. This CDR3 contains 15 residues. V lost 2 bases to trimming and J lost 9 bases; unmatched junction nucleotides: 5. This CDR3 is CASSEMGTGTSPLHL. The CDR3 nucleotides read TGTGCCAGCAGTGAAATGGGGACAGGGACTTCACCCCTCCACCTT.

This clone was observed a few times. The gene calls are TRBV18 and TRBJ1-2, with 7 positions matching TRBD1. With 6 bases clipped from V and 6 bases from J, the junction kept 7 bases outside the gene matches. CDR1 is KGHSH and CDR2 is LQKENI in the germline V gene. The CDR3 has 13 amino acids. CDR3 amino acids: CASSPDREDGYTF. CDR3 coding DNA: TGTGCCAGCTCCCCTGACAGGGAAGATGGCTACACCTTC.

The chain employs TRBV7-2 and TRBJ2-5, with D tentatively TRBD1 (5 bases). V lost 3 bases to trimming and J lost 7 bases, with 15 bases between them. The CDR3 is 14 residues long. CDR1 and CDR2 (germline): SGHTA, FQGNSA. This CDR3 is CASSLPAAGPTQYF. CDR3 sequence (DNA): TGTGCCAGCAGCTTGCCTGCGGCAGGGCCGACCCAGTACTTC.